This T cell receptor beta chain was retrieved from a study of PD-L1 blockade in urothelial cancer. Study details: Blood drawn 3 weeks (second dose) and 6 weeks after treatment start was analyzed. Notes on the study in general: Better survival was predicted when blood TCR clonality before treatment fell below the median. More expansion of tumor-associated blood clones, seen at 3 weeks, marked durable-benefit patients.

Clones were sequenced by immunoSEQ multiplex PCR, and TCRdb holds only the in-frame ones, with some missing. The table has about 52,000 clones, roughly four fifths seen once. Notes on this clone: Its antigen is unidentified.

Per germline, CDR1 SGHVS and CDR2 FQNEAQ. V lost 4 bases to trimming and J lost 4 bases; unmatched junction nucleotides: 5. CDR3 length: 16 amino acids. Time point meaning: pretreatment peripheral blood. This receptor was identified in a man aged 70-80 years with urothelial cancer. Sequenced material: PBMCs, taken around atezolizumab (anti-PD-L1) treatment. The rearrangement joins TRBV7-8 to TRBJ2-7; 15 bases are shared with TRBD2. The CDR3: CASSYWTSGGAYEQYF. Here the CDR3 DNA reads TGTGCCAGCAGCTATTGGACTAGCGGGGGGGCTTACGAGCAGTACTTC.